These 19 T cell receptor beta chains came from one sample sequenced in a study of cytomegalovirus exposure and HLA in healthy donors. Amplification used 60 Vbeta primers and 13 Jbeta primers. Generated by immunoSEQ multiplex PCR, the TCRdb table keeps only in-frame clones and is missing some. The sample consists of about 180,000 clones, 77% of them appearing once. The material sequenced was PBMCs. The receptors derive from a man aged 18 to 30 in good health and CMV-seronegative.

The chain recombines TRBV7-2 with TRBJ2-7; tentatively, D is TRBD2 (6 bases). Germline-derived CDR1 and CDR2 are SGHTA and FQGNSA. Trimming pared 3 bases from V and 2 bases from J, leaving 14 bases between. The CDR3 runs to 15 residues. This CDR3 reads CASSFSSGTTYEQYF. The DNA for the CDR3 is TGTGCCAGCAGCTTTAGTAGCGGAACTACCTACGAGCAGTACTTC.

The chain uses TRBV6-1 and TRBJ2-1; weak D call: TRBD2 (7 bases). Between the trimmed V and J ends, which lost 4 bases and 1 base, there was a span of 20 bases. Germline V lookup: CDR1 MNHNS, CDR2 SASEGT. The length of the CDR3 is 18 residues. As DNA, the CDR3 is TGTGCCAGCAGTGTGGGACCACGGGGGGCTACTTCCTACAATGAGCAGTTCTTC. It codes for CASSVGPRGATSYNEQFF.

The V call is TRBV11-2, the J call TRBJ2-7; D is unclear. Germline lookup yields CDR1 SGHAT and CDR2 FQNNGV. The V end lost 3 bases, the J end lost 0 bases, and 9 bases lay between the germline ends. This CDR3 comprises 14 residues. The CDR3 coding sequence is TGTGCCAGCAGCTTCACCCTGAGCTCCTACGAGCAGTACTTC. This encodes CASSFTLSSYEQYF.

This clone was detected a few times. V and J are TRBV11-3 and TRBJ2-4; D is undetermined. The CDR3 has 12 residues. The germline gives CDR1 SGHNT, CDR2 YENEEA. V lost 8 bases and J 5 bases, leaving 10 bases between the germline ends. The CDR3 region is CASGPVENIQYF. DNA of the CDR3: TGTGCCAGCGGCCCCGTGGAAAACATTCAGTACTTC.

The chain recombines TRBV29-1 with TRBJ2-7; a possible D gene is TRBD2 (6 bases). The germline CDR1 and CDR2 sequences are SQVTM and ANQGSEA. The CDR3 has 12 residues. Deletions cut 4 bases from V and 6 bases from J, with 13 bases between. Here the CDR3 reads CSVAGVVAEQYF. The CDR3 region has the DNA TGCAGCGTTGCGGGAGTGGTCGCCGAGCAGTACTTC.

The chain recombines TRBV5-8 with TRBJ2-3; 7 bases agree with TRBD2. The germline V gene encodes CDR1 SGHTS and CDR2 YDEGEE. The CDR3 extends over 17 amino acids. With V trimmed by 4 bases and J by 0 bases, 11 bases remained unmatched. In DNA, the CDR3 is TGTGCCAGCAGCACTGGGGAGGGGACCGTAAGCACAGATACGCAGTATTTT. This codes for CASSTGEGTVSTDTQYF.

The chain links TRBV9 to TRBJ2-1; possible D gene TRBD2, 6 bases. V lost 0 bases, J lost 3 bases, and 7 bases lay in between. This CDR3 spans 14 amino acids. Germline CDR1 and CDR2: SGDLS and YYNGEE. The CDR3 DNA reads as TGTGCCAGCAGCGTAGCTAGCGTCTACAATGAGCAGTTCTTC. This sequence encodes CASSVASVYNEQFF.

The chain joins TRBV6-1 to TRBJ1-5; D gene unclear. This CDR3 has 11 amino acids. In germline, CDR1 is MNHNS, CDR2 SASEGT. V was cut by 3 bases and J by 7 bases, with 4 bases left in between. CDR3 sequence: CASSDMQPQHF. The CDR3 nucleotides are TGTGCCAGCAGTGATATGCAGCCCCAGCATTTT.

This chain connects TRBV5-1 to TRBJ2-1, with 12 bases that match TRBD2. V was pared by 0 bases and J by 10 bases, with 5 bases of the junction left unmatched. This CDR3 comprises 15 residues. Germline lookup yields CDR1 SGHRS and CDR2 YFSETQ. The chain's CDR3 is CASSLVQLAGGEQFF. CDR3 nucleotides: TGCGCCAGCAGCTTGGTACAGCTAGCGGGAGGGGAGCAGTTCTTC. Filled out from reference TRBV5-1 and TRBJ2-1, the complete variable domain reads KAGVTQTPRYLIKTRGQQVTLSCSPISGHRSVSWYQQTPGQGLQFLFEYFSETQRNKGNFPGRFSGRQFSNSRSEMNVSTLELGDSALYLCASSLVQLAGGEQFFGPGTRLTVL.

The chain has TRBV6-6 and TRBJ1-2, with D possibly TRBD1 on 5 matching bases. Germline CDR1 and CDR2: MNHNY and SVGAGI (reference sequence). The CDR3 spans 13 residues. The germline V and J ends were trimmed by 10 bases and 9 bases, with 21 bases remaining between them. The DNA for the CDR3 is TGTGCCACCCGTTTTGAGGCGGCAGGGAGCTACACCTTC. This encodes CATRFEAAGSYTF.

This sequence joins TRBV7-9 and TRBJ1-1, with D possibly being TRBD1 (6 bases). V lost 5 bases to trimming and J lost 5 bases, with 15 bases between them. This CDR3 is built from 14 residues. Looked up from germline, CDR1 is SEHNR and CDR2 is FQNEAQ (reference sequence). In DNA, the CDR3 is TGTGCCAGCAGCCCGCATCCGAGGGGGACTGAAGCTTTCTTT. Protein: CASSPHPRGTEAFF.

This chain connects TRBV13 to TRBJ1-1; D is unresolved. CDR1 is PRHDT, CDR2 FYEKMQ, per germline (reference sequence). V lost 2 bases and J 0 bases, leaving 13 bases between the germline ends. The CDR3 sequence is 16 residues long. The CDR3 nucleotides read TGTGCCAGCAGCTTACTTGAGGTGGAGATGAACACTGAAGCTTTCTTT. Translation: CASSLLEVEMNTEAFF.

The J gene is TRBJ1-6, the V gene TRBV5-4; D perhaps matches TRBD1 (5 bases). The CDR3 is made up of 16 amino acids. V shed 4 bases and J shed 5 bases, with 16 bases lying between them. The germline V gene encodes CDR1 SGHNT and CDR2 YYREEE (reference sequence). The CDR3 reads CASSRDWDPNNSPLHF. The CDR3 DNA sequence: TGTGCCAGCAGCCGGGACTGGGATCCGAATAATTCACCCCTCCACTTT.

This clone appeared a few times. The chain joins TRBV5-6 to TRBJ2-1, with D perhaps matching TRBD1 (6 bases). Germline CDR1 is SGHDT and CDR2 is YYEEEE. This CDR3 is 15 amino acids long. The V and J ends lost 5 bases and 8 bases respectively, with 20 bases between them. The CDR3 coding sequence is TGTGCCAGCAGTAGGGACAACCCCCCGTTGGATGAGCAGTTCTTC. Its protein product is CASSRDNPPLDEQFF.

A note on this clone: Its ends do not fully match the called genes, so a read error is possible. The chain combines TRBV7-9 with TRBJ1-2, with a weak D call TRBD1 (5 bases). Germline CDR1 and CDR2: SEHNR and FQNEAQ (reference sequence). The CDR3 spans 16 residues. The chain's CDR3 is CSSSPHGAATNYGYTF. The CDR3 nucleotides read TGTTCCAGCAGCCCCCATGGGGCGGCAACTAACTATGGCTACACCTTC.

This chain links TRBV18 with TRBJ1-1; unclear D gene. In germline, CDR1 is KGHSH, CDR2 LQKENI. V lost 5 bases and J 3 bases, leaving 4 bases between the germline ends. The CDR3 contains 11 residues. The CDR3: CASSSDTEAFF. The CDR3 DNA follows: TGTGCCAGCTCATCGGACACTGAAGCTTTCTTT.

This clone was detected once. The chain combines TRBV27 with TRBJ1-3; 8 bases map to TRBD1. Germline V gives CDR1 MNHEY, CDR2 SMNVEV (reference sequence). The ends lost 6 bases at V and 0 bases at J; junction bases unmatched: 7. The CDR3 has 16 residues. The CDR3 sequence: CASSRDRSNSGNTIYF. The CDR3 nucleotides read TGTGCCAGCAGCCGGGACAGGTCGAACTCTGGAAACACCATATATTTT.

The V call is TRBV6-1, the J call TRBJ1-5, with 9 bases identical to TRBD1. This CDR3 has 15 residues. Losses at the gene ends were 7 bases for V and 2 bases for J; bases not matched to a gene: 6. CDR1 and CDR2 (germline): MNHNS, SASEGT. The CDR3 region is CASKEQGAGNQPQHF. The CDR3 coding sequence is TGTGCCAGCAAAGAACAGGGGGCCGGCAATCAGCCCCAGCATTTT.

The rearrangement joins TRBV6-6 to TRBJ2-7; D perhaps matches TRBD1 (6 bases). CDR3 length equals 14 residues. The V and J ends lost 6 bases and 0 bases respectively, with 12 bases between them. CDR1 and CDR2 from the germline V gene are MNHNY and SVGAGI (reference sequence). Here the CDR3 DNA reads TGTGCCAGCAGACCAACACAGGGCTCCTACGAGCAGTACTTC. This encodes CASRPTQGSYEQYF.